The present T cell receptor (beta chain) was sequenced within a study of shared clonotypes between healthy human individuals. CD8 cells regarded as naive lacked CD45RO, were positively chosen for CCR7, and omitted terminally differentiated effector memory CD45RA+ cells. All donors qualified as healthy HIV-negative adults and had experienced no recent acute infections or vaccinations. The study, taken as a whole, reports: Though the depth was large, rarefaction showed that sorted-subset sequencing was incomplete. Roughly 5% of naive CD4 clonotypes were common to several donors.

In regard to this clone: Its matching antigen is unknown.

Germline CDR1 reads SGHTA; CDR2 reads FQGTGA. The ends were cut back, 1 base at V and 0 bases at J, with 12 bases in the middle. CDR3 length: 16 residues. The study ran the assay at deep level. TCRdb keeps only in-frame clones here, not all; method: immunoSEQ multiplex PCR. The sample comprises over 2,000,000 clones, 90% to 95% of which are singletons, and around 1.8% rests with the top ten. The chain combines TRBV7-3 with TRBJ1-1; D is unclear. The sequenced sample consisted of naive CD8+ T cells from PBMCs. The source is a man aged 18 to 30 in good health. Some clones in this sample may be carry-over from other donors' samples. The CDR3, as DNA: TGTGCCAGCAGCTTAATTGTGAGGGCGGTGAACACTGAAGCTTTCTTT. Translated, it gives CASSLIVRAVNTEAFF.